This T cell receptor (beta chain) was obtained from a study of T cell responses to AZD1222 COVID-19 vaccine. Findings and caveats of the study: The number of AZD1222 recipients seropositive at baseline was only six. White British donors predominated, females outnumbered males, and clonal diversity was possibly underestimated. Without day 14 samples, only post-peak T cell repertoires were studied.

In regard to this clone: What it binds is unknown.

Germline assignment: CDR1 SGHNT and CDR2 YYREEE (reference sequence). CDR3 length: 18 residues. Trimming took 6 bases from V and 0 from J, leaving 19 bases between them. Clones were read by immunoSEQ multiplex PCR, and TCRdb kept only the in-frame ones, dropping some. This sample has about 120,000 clones; 92% occur once, and the top ten carry 13% to 15%. The sequences come from peripheral blood, collected on day 0 of AZD1222 vaccination. This receptor was taken from an adult in good health. The V and J genes are TRBV5-4 and TRBJ1-6; no firm D call. The CDR3 loop is CASTLGGSESSYNSPLHF. The CDR3 DNA follows: TGTGCCAGCACCCTTGGAGGCAGCGAAAGCTCCTATAATTCACCCCTCCACTTT.